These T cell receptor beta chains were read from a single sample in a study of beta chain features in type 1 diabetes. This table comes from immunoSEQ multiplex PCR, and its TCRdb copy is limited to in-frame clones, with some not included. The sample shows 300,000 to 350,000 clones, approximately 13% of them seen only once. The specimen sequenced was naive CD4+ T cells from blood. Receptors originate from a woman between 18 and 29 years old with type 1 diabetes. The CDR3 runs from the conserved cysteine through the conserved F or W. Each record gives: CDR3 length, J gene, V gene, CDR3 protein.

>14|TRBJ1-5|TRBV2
CASSQGTENQPQHF
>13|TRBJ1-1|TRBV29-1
CSADRGPNTEAFF
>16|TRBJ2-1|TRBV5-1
CASSLASPRGGNEQFF
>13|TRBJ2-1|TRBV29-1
CSAGLNSYNEQFF
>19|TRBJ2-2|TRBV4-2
CASSQASGLAGATTGELFF
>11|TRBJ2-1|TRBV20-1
CSGSSYNEQFF
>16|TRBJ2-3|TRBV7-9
CASSFESGGRADTQYF
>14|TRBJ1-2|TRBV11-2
CASSTDRGGDGYTF
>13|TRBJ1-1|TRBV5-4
CASSLGSLGVAFF
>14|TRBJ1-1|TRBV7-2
CASSSTGLNTEAFF
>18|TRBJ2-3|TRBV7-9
CASSLGGLRLVGTDTQYF
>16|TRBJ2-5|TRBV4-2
CASSQETGGPQETQYF
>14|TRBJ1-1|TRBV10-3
CAISESEGNTEAFF
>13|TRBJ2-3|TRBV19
CASGQGSTDTQYF
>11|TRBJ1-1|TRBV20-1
CSALRLTEAFF
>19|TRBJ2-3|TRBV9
CASSSPGQGTTFSTDTQYF
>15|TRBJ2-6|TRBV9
CASSIRGSGANVLTF
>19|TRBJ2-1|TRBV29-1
CSAPPGTGGTSGFYNEQFF
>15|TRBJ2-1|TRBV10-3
CAIRGSGREDNEQFF
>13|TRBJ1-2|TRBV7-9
CASSPQRQGSYTF
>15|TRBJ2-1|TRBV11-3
CASSLSGSPYNEQFF
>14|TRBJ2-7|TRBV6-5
CASSYSAGKYEQYF
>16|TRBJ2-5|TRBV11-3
CASSSLLAGGQETQYF
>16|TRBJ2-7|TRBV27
CASSPRGLGPVSEQYF
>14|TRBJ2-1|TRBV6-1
CASSEGARGTSKFF
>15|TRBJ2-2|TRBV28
CASNRQSANTGELFF
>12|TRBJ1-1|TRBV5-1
CASSLLIGEAFF
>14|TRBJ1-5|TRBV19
CASLDSKRNQPQHF
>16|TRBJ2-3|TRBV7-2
CASSPGLAGATDTQYF
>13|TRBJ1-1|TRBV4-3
CASRAGANTEAFF
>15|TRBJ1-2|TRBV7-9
CASSSTGTGGSGYTF
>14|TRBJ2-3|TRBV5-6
CASSYLAATDTQYF
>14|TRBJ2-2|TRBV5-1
CASSPIGGTGELFF
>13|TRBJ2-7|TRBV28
CASLQGASGEQYF
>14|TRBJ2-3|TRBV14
CASSQKADREWQRF
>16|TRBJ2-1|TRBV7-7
CASSSLAGASYNEQFF
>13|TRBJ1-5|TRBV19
CASRLRANQPQHF
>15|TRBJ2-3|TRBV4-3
CASSQGQIRTDTQYF
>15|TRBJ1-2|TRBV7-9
CASSFGQGANYGYTF
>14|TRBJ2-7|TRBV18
CASSPGSLAYEQYF
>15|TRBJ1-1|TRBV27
CASLSRGGMNTEAFF
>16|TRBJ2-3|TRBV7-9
CASSSRQGRTTDTQYF
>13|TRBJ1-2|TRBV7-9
CASSLTGRLGYTF
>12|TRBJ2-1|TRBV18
CASSRGGPEQFF
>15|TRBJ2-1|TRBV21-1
CASSIQQGGYNEQFF
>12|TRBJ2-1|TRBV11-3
CASSTSGGEQFF
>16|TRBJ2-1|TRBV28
CASSFAGTSGYNEQFF
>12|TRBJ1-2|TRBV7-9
CASSLVGTRDTF
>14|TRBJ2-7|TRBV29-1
CSVEGTSGSYEQYF
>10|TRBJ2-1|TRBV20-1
CSAHGNEQFF
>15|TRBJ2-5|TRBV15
CATSRPSGGQETQYF
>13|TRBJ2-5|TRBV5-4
CASGSGMRETQYF
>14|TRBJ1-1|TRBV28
CASSPSGSSTEAFF
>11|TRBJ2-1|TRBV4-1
CASSQRNEQFF
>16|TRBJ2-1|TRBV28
CASSLTRTSGTSEQFF